This T cell receptor (beta chain) was recovered during a study of T cells in tumors after PD-1 blockade. General study results and limits: Two pre-treatment samples showed no clonal replacement between them.

Profiling relied on immunoSEQ multiplex PCR, and the TCRdb table lists in-frame clones only, not all of them. The table includes about 4,200 clones, over 65% detected once. Sample time point: first of two pre-therapy site-matched biopsies two to three months apart. Input was roughly 550 ng to 6,500 ng of genomic DNA from tumor or blood. With respect to this clone: Its antigen is not known.

Germline V gives CDR1 MNHEY, CDR2 SVGAGI. V was trimmed by 6 bases and J by 0 bases, leaving 9 bases between them. The CDR3 contains 14 residues. This sample comprised tumor tissue, obtained before anti-PD-1 treatment. This sequence joins TRBV6-5 and TRBJ1-3, with D unclear. The clonotype was recovered from a human donor with basal cell carcinoma. For the CDR3, the DNA is TGTGCCAGCAGCAACGGATTCTCTGGAAACACCATATATTTT. It yields the protein CASSNGFSGNTIYF.